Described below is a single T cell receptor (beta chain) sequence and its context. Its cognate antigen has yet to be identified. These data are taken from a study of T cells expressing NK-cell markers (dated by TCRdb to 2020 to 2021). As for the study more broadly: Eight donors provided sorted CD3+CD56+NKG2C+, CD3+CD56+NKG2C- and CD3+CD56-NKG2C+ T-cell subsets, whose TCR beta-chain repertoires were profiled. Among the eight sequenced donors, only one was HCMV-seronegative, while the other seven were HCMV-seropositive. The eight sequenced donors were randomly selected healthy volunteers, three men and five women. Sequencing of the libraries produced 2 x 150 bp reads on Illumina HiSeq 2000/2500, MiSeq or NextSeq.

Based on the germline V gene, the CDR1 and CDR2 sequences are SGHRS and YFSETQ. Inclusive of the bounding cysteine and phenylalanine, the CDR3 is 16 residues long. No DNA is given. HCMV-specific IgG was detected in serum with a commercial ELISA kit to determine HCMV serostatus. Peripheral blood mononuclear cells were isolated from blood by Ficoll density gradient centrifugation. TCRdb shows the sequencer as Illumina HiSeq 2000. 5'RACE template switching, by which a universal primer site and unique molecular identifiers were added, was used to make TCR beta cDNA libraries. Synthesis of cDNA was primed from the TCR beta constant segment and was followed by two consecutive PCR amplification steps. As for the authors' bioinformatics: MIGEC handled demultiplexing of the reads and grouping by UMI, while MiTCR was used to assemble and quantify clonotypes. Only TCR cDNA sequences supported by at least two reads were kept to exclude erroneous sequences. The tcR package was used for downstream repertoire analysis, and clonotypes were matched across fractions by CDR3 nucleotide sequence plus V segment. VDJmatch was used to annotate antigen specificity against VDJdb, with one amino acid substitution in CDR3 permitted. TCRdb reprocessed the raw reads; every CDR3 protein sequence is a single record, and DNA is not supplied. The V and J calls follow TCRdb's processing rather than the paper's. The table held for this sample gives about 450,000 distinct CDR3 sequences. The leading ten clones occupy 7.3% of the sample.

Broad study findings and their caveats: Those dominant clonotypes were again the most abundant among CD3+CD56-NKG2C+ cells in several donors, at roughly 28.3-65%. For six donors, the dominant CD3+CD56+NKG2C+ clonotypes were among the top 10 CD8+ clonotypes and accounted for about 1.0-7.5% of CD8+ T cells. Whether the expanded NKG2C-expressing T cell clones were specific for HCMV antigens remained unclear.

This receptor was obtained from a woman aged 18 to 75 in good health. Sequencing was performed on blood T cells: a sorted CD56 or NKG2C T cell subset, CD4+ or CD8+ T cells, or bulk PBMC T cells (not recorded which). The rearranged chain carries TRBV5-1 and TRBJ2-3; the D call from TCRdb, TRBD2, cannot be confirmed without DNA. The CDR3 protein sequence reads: CASSSTERGSTDTQYF.